This record covers a single T cell receptor (beta chain). The sample originates from a study of T-cell reconstitution after alpha-beta-depleted transplantation in children. TCRbeta library preparation incorporated unique molecular identifiers. In TCRdb, the PCR reads were re-called with MiXCR into one record per CDR3 protein. The data show about 420,000 distinct CDR3 sequences, approximately 11% seen once. Trimming cost V 6 bases and J 8 bases, with 18 bases left between them. The CDR3 has 14 amino acids. Germline CDR1 reads ENHRY; CDR2 reads SYGVKD. This material consisted of PBMCs from the stem cell graft donor, taken from the stem cell graft. This sequence was found in a human donor who donated a stem cell graft to a child with acute myeloid leukemia. This chain uses TRBV10-3 with TRBJ2-3; D is unclear. CDR3 nucleotide sequence: TGTGCCATCAGGACACCCGATATGGGTGCTACGCAGTATTTT. It encodes CAIRTPDMGATQYF.